This record concerns one TCR beta chain sequence. The antigen it recognizes is unknown. Within one base of it there is no much larger clone, and no base qualities were kept. The CDR3 numbers 13 residues from cysteine through phenylalanine. CDR3 DNA only is kept here, 39 bases in frame from base 1. For CDR1 and CDR2, the germline V gene lists SGHAT and FQNNGV. At the junction V is shortened by 5 bases and J by 5 bases, with 12 bases in between. The data are from a study of cytomegalovirus exposure and HLA in healthy donors (dated by TCRdb to about 2017). Looking at the study overall: In an earlier analysis of approximately 640 of the donors, roughly 300 Gb of sequence data and 90 million to 130 million unique TCR beta sequences from some 170 million T cells were reported. About 330 gigabases of sequencing data and around 85 million unique TCR sequences made up an early release that covered approximately 650 HLA-typed donors. Of the roughly 420 genotyped donors, 75% to 85% were placed in the genetic ancestry cluster associated with self-reported Caucasian donors. The study aimed to test whether signatures of past pathogen exposure could be identified by cataloging public T cell receptors. Using immunosequencing, the study profiled T cell repertoires from some 670 subjects and related those repertoires to cytomegalovirus serostatus. Along with the roughly 670-subject first cohort, a separate validation cohort of over a hundred different subjects was used. High-throughput TCR immunosequencing, statistical association of individual TCRs with disease status, and machine learning were combined to predict cytomegalovirus infection status. To study patterns of TCR occurrence, a later analysis re-analyzed previously published TCR beta repertoires from hundreds of donors and added high-resolution HLA genotyping. Rather than drawing on any new phenotypic data, the later analysis identified candidate immune exposures from TCR beta sequences and the way those sequences occurred across donors. In an earlier analysis of 550 to 700 of the donors, high-throughput TCR beta sequencing was used to judge whether each TCR beta V gene segment behaved as functional or pseudogenic. Donor age, sex, ethnicity and CMV serostatus were collected together with the repertoire data. In a later genetic analysis, genome-wide SNP genotypes for about 65% of the roughly 700 donors were used, and that subset was treated as a discovery cohort. Every discovery cohort repertoire had been produced on one sequencing platform. HLA typing covered class I and class II loci at four-digit resolution. The number of donors typed differed by locus, with about 629-630 for A, B, C, DRB1 and DQB1, roughly 520 for DQA1, 600 to 610 for DPA1, and under 490 for DPB1. Four or five DR-DQ haplotypes were handled as single units for association and clustering, since linkage in the cohort was strong. Among about 390 genotyped donors of the cohort, an average of around 240,000 unique TCR beta nucleotide sequences were sequenced per donor, 15% to 20% of them non-productive.

In total, 630 or so healthy bone marrow donors made up the cohort. At the time of sampling, every cohort member was nominally healthy, though immune exposures that went unrecorded were likely present. The donor tested CMV seronegative and was one of the 352 seronegative cohort members. Each donor provided a peripheral blood sample, and peripheral blood mononuclear cells were used for TCR beta sequencing. Genomic DNA was extracted from the blood cell samples with the Qiagen DNeasy Blood Extraction Kit. Here is what the overall study found, with its caveats: Because counts were too low, about 15 rarely observed V segments, including chromosome 9 orphons, were left out of the earlier analysis of roughly 600 of the donors. The study gave a list of some 150 TCR beta chains associated with cytomegalovirus. Because HLA typing was unavailable for some donors at each locus, only the typed subset was used in association tests. The 87-base-pair reads could not distinguish some IMGT-functional V segments, including TRBV6-2 and TRBV6-3, so those segments were excluded. In a later genetic analysis, fewer N-insertions in productive TCRs were reported among donors in an Asian-associated ancestry cluster than the 666-donor mean. According to the authors, the approach could potentially be generalized to other disease states and immunological phenotypes. In an earlier analysis of around 600 of the donors, most TCR beta V segments were observed in productive rearrangements about 87% or about 30% of the time, broadly matching IMGT annotations. In a later analysis, the rate of TCR association differed among HLA loci, with DRB1 alleles having the most associated TCRs and HLA-C alleles having the fewest. While some public TCRs were present in many individuals, most TCR sequences turned up only very rarely across donors. A cluster of highly shared sequence variants was judged likely to be a technical artifact of the sequencing pipeline. Only TCR beta chains were sequenced in this cohort, and the absence of alpha or paired-chain data limited detectable features. A later analysis found that HLA-associated TCR beta chains were more clonally expanded and had lower generation probabilities than equally common non-associated chains. A later analysis associated 16,951 TCR beta sequences with specific HLA alleles at a false discovery rate of 0.05. In a later genetic analysis, a missense DCLRE1C variant was associated with V-gene and J-gene trimming of TCR beta chains, and the association was replicated in an independent cohort. A further reported finding was that TCR beta sequences accurately predicted the HLA-A and HLA-B alleles for most subjects in the first cohort. Linkage disequilibrium might explain the correlated functional status among segregating V segments, but an unknown experimental factor could not be ruled out. Three of the identified cytomegalovirus-associated TCR beta chains were confirmed in vitro to be specific for cytomegalovirus antigens. A later analysis found that most CMV-associated TCR beta chains appeared HLA-restricted, with HLA associations seemingly driven largely by CMV exposure. For the cohort, immune exposure information was limited to CMV serostatus. The classifier was reported to diagnose cytomegalovirus status with high specificity and sensitivity in both the original cohort and the validation cohort. When HLA alleles, especially DR and DQ, strongly co-occurred, attributing TCR associations to individual alleles was difficult. In a later analysis, several top co-occurrence clusters were reported to appear linked to parvovirus B19, influenza, CMV and Epstein-Barr virus. Presence/absence analyses assumed roughly uniform sequencing depth across donors, an assumption that may not hold.

The library was made by the immunoSEQ multiplex PCR assay. For the multiplex PCR, a mixture combining 60 forward primers for TCR Vbeta segments and 13 reverse primers for TCR Jbeta segments was used. The CDR3 region of rearranged TCR beta genes was amplified from genomic DNA with a multiplex PCR assay. On the Illumina HiSeq System, the amplified TCR beta libraries were sequenced as 87-base-pair reads. Per the authors' processing: A later analysis tallied 80 million to 95 million unique TCR beta chains across the 666 repertoires, and about 10 million of those chains were shared by two or more donors. A nearest-neighbor algorithm error-corrected the raw reads and collapsed the reads into unique sequences, merging closely related sequences to remove PCR and sequencing errors. Alignment of CDR3 sequences to IMGT reference sequences was used to assign V, D and J gene segments. For a sequence to be retained, a match of at least six nucleotides was required to both a V gene segment and a J gene segment. A rearrangement was called productive if the CDR3 had no stop codons and remained in frame with V and J, and every other rearrangement was called non-productive. Following IMGT convention, CDR3 was defined as the stretch from the second conserved V-encoded cysteine up to the conserved J-encoded phenylalanine. The earlier analysis of some 600 of the donors excluded sequences that lacked an unambiguous match to a single V gene segment. An earlier analysis of fewer than 750 of the donors called V segments functional above 56.7% productive rearrangements and segregating when the between-donor standard deviation exceeded 5%. To diagnose cytomegalovirus status from the catalog of TCR beta chain sequences, a statistical classification framework was built. A later analysis assigned V and J genes by comparing TCR nucleotide sequences with IMGT/GENE-DB human TR gene sequences. The TCRdist pipeline was used in a later analysis to assign CDR3 sequences and most-parsimonious VDJ recombination scenarios. In a later analysis, each TCR beta chain was defined by its CDR3 amino acid sequence together with its V-gene family, and reads without a unique V-gene family were excluded. A later analysis removed 450 to 600 highly shared, low-generation-probability nucleotide sequences to deal with suspected cross-contamination and a sequencing artifact. In a later analysis, a clonal expansion index for each public chain was calculated from normalized within-repertoire ranks of inferred template counts. In a later analysis, generation probabilities were computed with a VDJ recombination model fitted to out-of-frame rearrangements, and the resulting probabilities were checked against IGoR. In a later analysis, hypergeometric tests were used to score TCR-TCR, TCR-HLA and TCR-CMV co-occurrence, with a repertoire-size bias correction applied to TCR pairs. In a later analysis, false discovery rates were estimated by permuting HLA or CMV assignments 20 times. In a later analysis, co-occurring TCRs were grouped using DBSCAN, with TCRdist sequence similarity added in when clustering inside HLA-allele-positive subsets. Repertoires with fewer than 30,000 or more than 120,000 public chains, plus five repertoires with anomalous nucleotide sharing, were excluded from co-occurrence clustering. As stored in TCRdb, this immuneACCESS dataset retains in-frame rearrangements with V and J assigned. A fraction of the clones does not appear; measured against another copy, unresolved V genes explain less than half of the discrepancy, and the remainder lacks a known reason. Clone size and V and J calls were adopted from that table, with D and trimming inferred from the DNA. This sample holds about 80,000 clones; roughly 80% were observed only once. 5.5% to 8.5% of the sample comes from the top ten.

This receptor was obtained from a middle-aged woman in good health and CMV-seronegative. Rearrangement joined TRBV11-2 to TRBJ1-1; a weak D assignment points to TRBD1 (5 bases agree). Source material: PBMCs. The CDR3 region: CASSTTQGTEAFF. The DNA sequence follows: TGTGCCAGCAGCACAACTCAGGGAACTGAAGCTTTCTTT. The reference TRBV11-2 and TRBJ1-1 proteins fill in what lies around the CDR3, so the full variable domain reads EAGVAQSPRYKIIEKRQSVAFWCNPISGHATLYWYQQILGQGPKLLIQFQNNGVVDDSQLPKDRFSAERLKGVDSTLKIQPAKLEDSAVYLCASSTTQGTEAFFGQGTRLTVV.